Following are 22 T cell receptor beta chains from one sample sequenced in a study of human T cells and chemical hapten exposure (dated by TCRdb to the early 2020s). Libraries were made using RACE. The sample was run on a NextSeq 500. TCRdb reworked the public reads: Q25 trimming with fastp, MiXCR clone assembly, productive beta chains retained. For every CDR3 protein sequence, its rows merge into one entry that carries the most common genes and DNA. A total of around 160,000 distinct CDR3 sequences appear in this sample, more than 12% of them only once. The ten largest account for approximately 1.5% of the sample. The time point tag for this specimen amounts to: patch test 1, 2 weeks after DPC sensitization. Reading the label with the study, this specimen's treatment or condition is: therapeutic diphenylcyclopropenone sensitization with weekly scalp DPC. The sample was whole blood, taken in connection with sensitization to the hapten diphenylcyclopropenone (DPC). The receptors were sampled from a woman aged 25 to 39 with alopecia areata. Some clones in this sample may be carry-over from other donors' samples.

The chain joins TRBV6-6 to TRBJ2-7, with 8 bases fitting TRBD2. CDR1 is MNHNY and CDR2 is SVGAGI in the germline V gene (reference sequence). This CDR3 is 14 amino acids long. V was pared by 7 bases and J by 6 bases, with 11 bases of the junction left unmatched. CDR3 DNA: TGTGCCAGCACCAGGGGTAGCGGGGCCTTCGAGCAGTACTTC. It encodes CASTRGSGAFEQYF.

This clonotype was recorded at least ten times. The CDR3 is CASSSFGGSTDTQYF. Written as DNA, the CDR3 is TGTGCCAGCAGCTCTTTCGGCGGTAGCACAGATACGCAGTATTTT. The genes are TRBV9 and TRBJ2-3; D is undetermined. Trimming pared 4 bases from V and 0 bases from J, leaving 12 bases between. Germline CDR1 is SGDLS and CDR2 is YYNGEE. The CDR3 contains 15 residues.

The sample holds a few counts of this clonotype. V and J are TRBV7-2 and TRBJ1-5; the match to TRBD1 covers 10 bases. Germline CDR1 SGHTA, CDR2 FQGNSA. The CDR3 has 16 amino acids. V trimming: 5 bases; J trimming: 0 bases; junction bases outside the gene matches: 4. CDR3 DNA: TGTGCCAGCAGCCCTTGGACAGGGGGTAGCAATCAGCCCCAGCATTTT. This sequence encodes CASSPWTGGSNQPQHF.

This chain joins TRBV3-1 and TRBJ1-4; D possibly corresponds to TRBD1 (6 bases). The CDR3 extends over 16 amino acids. Germline CDR1 LGHDT, CDR2 YNNKEL (reference sequence). Between the trimmed V and J ends, which lost 0 bases and 7 bases, there was a span of 15 bases. CDR3 bases: TGTGCCAGCAGCCAAGATCTCAAGGGGGAGACTGAAAAACTGTTTTTT. This translates into CASSQDLKGETEKLFF.

This clonotype was recorded many times. The rearrangement joins TRBV7-9 to TRBJ1-5; no reliable D call. V gave up 4 bases and J gave up 4 bases, with 5 bases separating them. The germline CDR1 and CDR2 sequences are SEHNR and FQNEAQ (reference sequence). This CDR3 region has 12 residues. The CDR3 coding sequence is TGTGCCAGCAGCTCGGGGAATCAGCCCCAGCATTTT. It yields the protein CASSSGNQPQHF.

The J gene is TRBJ2-2, the V gene TRBV28, with 9 bases fitting TRBD2. Germline assignment: CDR1 MDHEN and CDR2 SYDVKM. V dropped 8 bases and J dropped 7; count of bases not matched to a gene: 14. The CDR3 contains 16 residues. The CDR3 DNA reads TGTGCCAGCGGGCCCGGGACTAGCAAAGGGGGCGGGGAGCTGTTTTTT. This translates into CASGPGTSKGGGELFF. Looking up the rest from reference TRBV28 and TRBJ2-2 gives the full variable domain: DVKVTQSSRYLVKRTGEKVFLECVQDMDHENMFWYRQDPGLGLRLIYFSYDVKMKEKGDIPEGYSVSREKKERFSLILESASTNQTSMYLCASGPGTSKGGGELFFGEGSRLTVL.

This clonotype has a handful of counts. The chain couples TRBV12-3 or TRBV12-4 to TRBJ1-5; no firm D call. The CDR3 is 12 amino acids. V gave up 6 bases and J gave up 5 bases, with 8 bases separating them. CDR3 sequence: CASSYSHQPQHF. The CDR3 coding sequence is TGTGCCAGCAGCTACAGTCATCAGCCCCAGCATTTT.

The chain employs TRBV20-1 and TRBJ1-1, with TRBD1 matching over 8 bases. Per germline, CDR1 DFQATT and CDR2 SNEGSKA (reference sequence). This CDR3 contains 13 residues. V lost 3 bases, J lost 6 bases, and 6 bases stayed unmatched. The DNA for the CDR3 is TGCAGTGCTAGGGAGACAGGGGACGCTGAAGCTTTCTTT. It encodes CSARETGDAEAFF.

At least ten counts were recorded for this clonotype. The V gene is TRBV18, the J gene TRBJ1-2, with 7 bases aligning to TRBD1. Germline lookup yields CDR1 KGHSH and CDR2 LQKENI. With 1 base clipped from V and 6 bases from J, the junction kept 8 bases outside the gene matches. The CDR3 length is 15 residues. The CDR3 region is CASSPRGQMGHGYTF. Written as DNA, the CDR3 is TGTGCCAGCTCACCACGGGGACAGATGGGCCATGGCTACACCTTC.

There are many counts of this clonotype. The V call is TRBV5-1, the J call TRBJ2-7; D is uncertain. Between the trimmed V and J ends, which lost 0 bases and 3 bases, there was a span of 7 bases. The CDR3 runs 13 residues. Looked up from germline, CDR1 is SGHRS and CDR2 is YFSETQ. The CDR3 nucleotides read TGCGCCAGCAGCTTGGAGGCCCACTACGAGCAGTACTTC. Encoded protein: CASSLEAHYEQYF.

The chain carries TRBV11-1 and TRBJ1-1; no clear D. Trimming shortened V by 3 bases and J by 6 bases, and 11 bases separated the two germline ends. Germline CDR1 SGHAT, CDR2 FQDESV (reference sequence). The CDR3 is 13 amino acids. The CDR3 bases are TGTGCCAGCAGCTTTTTCTCCGACCCTGAAGCTTTCTTT. It yields the protein CASSFFSDPEAFF.

The chain recombines TRBV4-3 with TRBJ1-2; weak D call: TRBD1 (6 bases). With 4 bases removed from V and 6 bases from J, the gap between germline ends came to 9 bases. The length of the CDR3 is 12 residues. Germline lookup yields CDR1 LGHNA and CDR2 YSLEER. The CDR3 here is CASSRNRDGYTF. The DNA for the CDR3 is TGCGCCAGCAGCCGGAACAGGGATGGCTACACCTTC.

The chain has TRBV12-3 or TRBV12-4 and TRBJ2-7; the match to TRBD2 covers 11 bases. J lost 5 bases, V lost 5 bases, and 11 bases had no gene match. The CDR3 spans 16 residues. CDR3 protein: CASSPPGLAAFNEQYF. The CDR3 bases are TGTGCCAGCAGTCCGCCGGGACTAGCGGCCTTTAACGAGCAGTACTTC.

V is TRBV19 and J is TRBJ2-7, with TRBD2 matching over 12 bases. The V gene end was trimmed by 3 bases and the J gene end by 2 bases; junction bases not matched to a gene: 11. The CDR3 has 18 residues. Germline lookup yields CDR1 LNHDA and CDR2 SQIVND (reference sequence). CDR3 nucleotide sequence: TGTGCCAGTAGTATGGCGAGACTAGCGGGAGTGGGGACCTACGAGCAGTACTTC. Protein sequence: CASSMARLAGVGTYEQYF.

A few counts support this clonotype. The genes are TRBV11-2 and TRBJ2-4, with TRBD2 matching over 8 bases. CDR1 is SGHAT, CDR2 FQNNGV, per germline. The junction had 6 bases not matched to a gene; V was cut back by 0 bases and J by 8 bases. The CDR3 spans 15 residues. The DNA for the CDR3 is TGTGCCAGCAGCTTAGAGCCCAGCGGGAGTGACATTCAGTACTTC. Its translation: CASSLEPSGSDIQYF. Looking up the rest from reference TRBV11-2 and TRBJ2-4 gives the full variable domain: EAGVAQSPRYKIIEKRQSVAFWCNPISGHATLYWYQQILGQGPKLLIQFQNNGVVDDSQLPKDRFSAERLKGVDSTLKIQPAKLEDSAVYLCASSLEPSGSDIQYFGAGTRLSVL.

This clonotype was recorded many times. The chain has TRBV6-2 or TRBV6-3 and TRBJ2-7; TRBD1 aligns across 7 bases. The CDR3 length is 15 residues. From germline, CDR1 is MNHEY and CDR2 SVGEGT. The J segment lost 2 bases and the V segment lost 6 bases, leaving 10 bases of the junction unmatched. CDR3 protein: CASRSTTGTPYEQYF. The DNA of the CDR3 is TGTGCCAGCAGATCGACGACAGGGACCCCCTACGAGCAGTACTTC.

V usage is TRBV5-1 and J usage is TRBJ2-5; TRBD1 or TRBD2 may be the D gene (6 bases each). Germline V gene sequence: CDR1 SGHRS, CDR2 YFSETQ. The CDR3 sequence is 15 residues long. Trimming took 0 bases from V and 5 from J, leaving 14 bases between them. Here the CDR3 reads CASSLDPQGRETQYF. Written as DNA, the CDR3 is TGCGCCAGCAGCTTGGACCCCCAGGGGAGGGAGACCCAGTACTTC.

This clonotype was picked up a small number of times. The genes are TRBV6-2 or TRBV6-3 and TRBJ2-5, with 8 bases lining up with TRBD1. Trimming cost V 4 bases and J 5 bases; bases outside gene matches: 12. Germline V gene data show CDR1 as MNHEY and CDR2 as SVGEGT. CDR3 length: 16 amino acids. Here the CDR3 reads CASSLIGTGYGETQYF. The CDR3 region has the DNA TGTGCCAGCAGTTTAATCGGGACAGGATATGGGGAGACCCAGTACTTC.

In DNA, the CDR3 is TGTGCCAGCAGCCCCCAGGCGAATCAGCCCCAGCATTTT. It yields the protein CASSPQANQPQHF. The rearrangement links TRBV7-2 to TRBJ1-5; D gene ambiguous. Germline V gene lookup returns CDR1 SGHTA and CDR2 FQGNSA. This CDR3 comprises 13 residues. V was clipped by 5 bases and J by 4 bases, with 9 bases between them.

In its sample, this clonotype was seen many times. The chain recombines TRBV6-5 with TRBJ2-3; D may be TRBD2 (6 bases). The CDR3 has 16 amino acids. V was clipped by 6 bases and J by 6 bases, with 22 bases between them. Germline CDR1 MNHEY, CDR2 SVGAGI. The CDR3 spells CASRLGRLALYDTQYF. The CDR3 coding sequence is TGTGCCAGCAGACTAGGGAGGCTAGCCCTATACGATACGCAGTATTTT.

CDR3 amino acids: CASSLAGSNRDTQYF. Written as DNA, the CDR3 is TGCGCCAGCAGCCTAGCGGGGTCGAACAGAGATACGCAGTATTTT. This chain links TRBV4-3 with TRBJ2-3; the match to TRBD2 covers 8 bases. This CDR3 region has 15 residues. V was clipped by 4 bases and J by 5 bases; unmatched bases: 8. CDR1 and CDR2 from the germline V gene are LGHNA and YSLEER.

This clonotype occurred a few times. The rearrangement uses TRBV7-8 and TRBJ1-1; a weak D match, TRBD1 (6 bases). CDR3 length: 16 residues. CDR1 is SGHVS and CDR2 is FQNEAQ in the germline V gene. Trimming left V 1 base short and J 4 bases short, with 16 bases between. The CDR3 here is CASSLDPGDIGTEAFF. The CDR3 nucleotides read TGTGCCAGCAGCTTAGATCCAGGGGACATCGGCACTGAAGCTTTCTTT.